This T cell receptor beta chain was found in a study of shared clonotypes between healthy human individuals. TCRdb keeps only in-frame clones here, not all; method: immunoSEQ multiplex PCR. Of roughly 2.5 million clones in the sample, around 94% are singletons; the top ten hold roughly 0.14%. Sequences were obtained from naive CD4+ T cells sorted from blood. Regarding subset: CD45RA+ positively selected. The origin of this receptor is a man aged 18-30 years in good health.

The CDR3 loop reads CASSPGWEQPQHF. The CDR3 nucleotides read TGTGCCAGCTCACCAGGTTGGGAGCAGCCCCAGCATTTT. The chain uses TRBV18 and TRBJ1-5; D not resolved. The germline V and J ends were trimmed by 2 bases and 7 bases, with 9 bases remaining between them. Germline assignment: CDR1 KGHSH and CDR2 LQKENI. The CDR3 is 13 amino acids.